This T cell receptor beta chain was sequenced during a study of beta chain features in type 1 diabetes. Findings of the study overall: Insertion counts at VDJ junctions were lower in type 1 diabetes patients, who also showed more deletions there.

The CDR3 runs to 16 residues. The germline CDR1 and CDR2 sequences are SGHDT and YYEEEE. Trimming shortened V by 7 bases and J by 1 base, and 17 bases separated the two germline ends. The sequenced template was cDNA made from the entire isolated RNA. The assay was immunoSEQ multiplex PCR, and TCRdb's table has in-frame clones only and misses some. The table records 160,000 or so clones, 11% of them present only once. This clone turned up a few times. Its antigen remains unidentified. The sample was central memory CD4+ T cells from blood. The TCR originated in a man aged 18 to 30 in good health. This rearrangement joins TRBV5-6 to TRBJ2-2, with D unresolved. CDR3 region: CASGPGRLRNTGELFF. In DNA form, the CDR3 reads TGTGCCAGCGGTCCCGGAAGGTTGCGGAACACCGGGGAGCTGTTTTTT.